This TCR beta chain was recorded in a study of blood T cell repertoires in COVID-19. This clone was seen only once. Some clones are missing from TCRdb's copy, which holds only in-frame ones; the method was immunoSEQ multiplex PCR. The table shows 270,000 or so clones, with 81% occurring only once. V was pared by 5 bases and J by 8 bases, with 21 bases between. CDR3 length: 15 residues. Germline-derived CDR1 and CDR2 are SEHNR and FQNEAQ (reference sequence). The material sequenced was peripheral blood. The sequence was obtained from an older woman with active or convalescent COVID-19. The genes are TRBV7-9 and TRBJ1-1; a weak D match, TRBD1 (6 bases). The CDR3 sequence: CASSVSGFDRSEAFF. In nucleotides, the CDR3 is TGTGCCAGCAGCGTGAGTGGTTTCGACAGGTCGGAAGCTTTCTTT.